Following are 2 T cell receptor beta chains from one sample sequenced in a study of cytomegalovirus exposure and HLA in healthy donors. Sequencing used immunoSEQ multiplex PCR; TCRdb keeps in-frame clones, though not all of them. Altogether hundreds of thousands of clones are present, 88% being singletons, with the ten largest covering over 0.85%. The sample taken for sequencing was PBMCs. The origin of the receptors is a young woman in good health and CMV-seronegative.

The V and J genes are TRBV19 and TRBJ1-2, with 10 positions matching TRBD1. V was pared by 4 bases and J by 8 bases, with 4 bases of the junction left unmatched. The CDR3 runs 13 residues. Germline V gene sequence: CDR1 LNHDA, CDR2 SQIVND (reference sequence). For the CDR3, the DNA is TGTGCCAGTAGTAGGGACAGGGGTCGAGGCTACACCTTC. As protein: CASSRDRGRGYTF.

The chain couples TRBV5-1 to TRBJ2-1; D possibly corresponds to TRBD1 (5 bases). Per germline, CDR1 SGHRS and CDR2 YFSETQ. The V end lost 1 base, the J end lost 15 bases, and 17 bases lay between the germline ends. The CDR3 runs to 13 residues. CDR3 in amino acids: CASSLSPGRGRFF. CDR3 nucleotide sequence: TGCGCCAGCAGCTTGAGCCCAGGGCGAGGTCGGTTCTTC.